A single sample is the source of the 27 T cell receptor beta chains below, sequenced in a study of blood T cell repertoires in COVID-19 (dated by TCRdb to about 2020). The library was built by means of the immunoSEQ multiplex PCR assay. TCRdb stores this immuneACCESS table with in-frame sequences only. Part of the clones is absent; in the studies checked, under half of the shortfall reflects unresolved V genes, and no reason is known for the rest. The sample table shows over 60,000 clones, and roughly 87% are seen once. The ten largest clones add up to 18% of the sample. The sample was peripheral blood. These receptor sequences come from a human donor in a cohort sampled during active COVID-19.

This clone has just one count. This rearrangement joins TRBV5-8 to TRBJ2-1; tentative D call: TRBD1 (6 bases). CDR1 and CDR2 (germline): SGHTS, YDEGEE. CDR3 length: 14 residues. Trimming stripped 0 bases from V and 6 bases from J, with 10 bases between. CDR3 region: CASSLGGHINEQFF. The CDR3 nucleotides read TGTGCCAGCAGCTTGGGGGGACATATCAATGAGCAGTTCTTC.

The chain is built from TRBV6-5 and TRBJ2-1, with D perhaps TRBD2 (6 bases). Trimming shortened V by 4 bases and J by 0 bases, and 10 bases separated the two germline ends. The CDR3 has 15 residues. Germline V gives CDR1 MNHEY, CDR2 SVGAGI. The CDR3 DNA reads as TGTGCCAGCAGTTGGGCGGGGAACTCCTACAATGAGCAGTTCTTC. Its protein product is CASSWAGNSYNEQFF.

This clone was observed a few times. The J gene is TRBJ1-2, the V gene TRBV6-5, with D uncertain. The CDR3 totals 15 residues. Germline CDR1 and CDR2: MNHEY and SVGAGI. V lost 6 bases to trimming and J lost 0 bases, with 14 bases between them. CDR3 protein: CASRRSDGANYGYTF. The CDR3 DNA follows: TGTGCCAGCAGGAGATCAGACGGGGCTAACTATGGCTACACCTTC.

This CDR3 is CASSQQGATTEAFF. CDR3 nucleotides: TGCGCCAGCAGCCAACAGGGGGCAACGACCGAAGCTTTCTTT. The V call is TRBV5-1, the J call TRBJ1-1; 9 bases line up with TRBD1. Germline loops: CDR1 SGHRS, CDR2 YFSETQ. J gave up 8 bases and V 4 bases, and 9 bases lay outside the gene matches. The CDR3 consists of 14 residues.

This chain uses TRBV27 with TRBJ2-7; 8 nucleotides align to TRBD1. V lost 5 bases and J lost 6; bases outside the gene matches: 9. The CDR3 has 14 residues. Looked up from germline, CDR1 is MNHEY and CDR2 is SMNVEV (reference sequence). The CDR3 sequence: CASSLRTGSGEQYF. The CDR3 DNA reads TGTGCCAGCAGTCTCCGGACAGGGAGCGGCGAGCAGTACTTC.

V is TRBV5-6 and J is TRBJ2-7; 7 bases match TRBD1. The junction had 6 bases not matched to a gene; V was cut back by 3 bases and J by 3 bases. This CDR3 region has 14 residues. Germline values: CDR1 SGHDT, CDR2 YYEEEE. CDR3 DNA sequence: TGTGCCAGCAGCTCCCGACAGGGAGTCTACGAGCAGTACTTC. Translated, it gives CASSSRQGVYEQYF.

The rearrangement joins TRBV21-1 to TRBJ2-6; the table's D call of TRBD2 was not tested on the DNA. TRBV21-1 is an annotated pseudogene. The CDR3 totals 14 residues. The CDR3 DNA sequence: TGTGCCAGCATCCGACTATCTGGGGCCAACGTCCTGACTTTC. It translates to CASIRLSGANVLTF.

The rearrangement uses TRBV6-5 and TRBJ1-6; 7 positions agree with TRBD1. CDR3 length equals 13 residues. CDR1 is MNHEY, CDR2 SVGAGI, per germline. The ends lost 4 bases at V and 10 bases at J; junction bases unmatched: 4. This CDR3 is CASSFGTASPLHF. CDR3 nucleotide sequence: TGTGCCAGCAGTTTCGGGACAGCATCACCCCTCCACTTT.

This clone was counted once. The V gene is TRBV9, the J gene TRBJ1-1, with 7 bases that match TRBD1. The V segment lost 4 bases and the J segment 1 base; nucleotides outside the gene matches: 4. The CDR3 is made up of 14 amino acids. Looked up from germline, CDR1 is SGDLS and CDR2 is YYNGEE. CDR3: CASSPGQTNTEAFF. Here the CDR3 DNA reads TGTGCCAGCAGCCCGGGACAGACGAACACTGAAGCTTTCTTT.

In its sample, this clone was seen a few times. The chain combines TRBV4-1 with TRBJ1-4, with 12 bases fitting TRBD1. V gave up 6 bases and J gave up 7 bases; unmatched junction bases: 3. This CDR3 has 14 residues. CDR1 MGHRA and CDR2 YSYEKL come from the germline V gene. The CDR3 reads CASRGTGGIEKLFF. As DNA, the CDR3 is TGCGCCAGCAGGGGGACAGGGGGCATTGAAAAACTGTTTTTT.

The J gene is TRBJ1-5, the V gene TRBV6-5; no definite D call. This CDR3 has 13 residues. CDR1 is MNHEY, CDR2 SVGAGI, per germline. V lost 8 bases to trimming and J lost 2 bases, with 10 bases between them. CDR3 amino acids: CASGLRGNQPQHF. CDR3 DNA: TGTGCCAGCGGCCTGAGGGGCAATCAGCCCCAGCATTTT.

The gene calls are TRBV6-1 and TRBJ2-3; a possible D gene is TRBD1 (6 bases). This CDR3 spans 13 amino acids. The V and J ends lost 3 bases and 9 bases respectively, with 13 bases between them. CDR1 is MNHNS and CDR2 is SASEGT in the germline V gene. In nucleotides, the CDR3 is TGTGCCAGCAGTGACCGACTTACAGGGACGCAGTATTTT. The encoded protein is CASSDRLTGTQYF.

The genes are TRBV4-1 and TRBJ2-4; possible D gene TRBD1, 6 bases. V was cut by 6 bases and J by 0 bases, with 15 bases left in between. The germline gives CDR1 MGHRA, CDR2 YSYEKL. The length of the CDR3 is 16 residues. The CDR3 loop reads CASSRTDDLAKNIQYF. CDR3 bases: TGCGCCAGCAGTCGGACAGATGACCTAGCCAAAAACATTCAGTACTTC.

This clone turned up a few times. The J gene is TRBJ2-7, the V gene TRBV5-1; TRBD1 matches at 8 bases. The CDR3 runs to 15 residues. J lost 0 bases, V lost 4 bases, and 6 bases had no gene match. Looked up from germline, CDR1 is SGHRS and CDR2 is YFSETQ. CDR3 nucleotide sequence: TGCGCCAGCAGCCAACAGGGGGTTCCCTCCTACGAGCAGTACTTC. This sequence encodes CASSQQGVPSYEQYF.

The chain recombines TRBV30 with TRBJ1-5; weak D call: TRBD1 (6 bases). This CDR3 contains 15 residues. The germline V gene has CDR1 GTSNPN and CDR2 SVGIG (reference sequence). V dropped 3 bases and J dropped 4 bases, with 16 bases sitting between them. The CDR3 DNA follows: TGTGCCTGGAGGTCTTCGGGCAGGGGTAATCAGCCCCAGCATTTT. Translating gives CAWRSSGRGNQPQHF.

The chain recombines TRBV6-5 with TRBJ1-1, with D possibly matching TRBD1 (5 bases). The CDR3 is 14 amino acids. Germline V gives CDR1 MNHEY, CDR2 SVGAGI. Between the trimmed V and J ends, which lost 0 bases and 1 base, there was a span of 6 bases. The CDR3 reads CASSYSTENTEAFF. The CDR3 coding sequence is TGTGCCAGCAGTTACTCGACAGAGAACACTGAAGCTTTCTTT.

In DNA, the CDR3 is TGTGCCAGCAGCCCACGCCTGTGGGGGGAGTCCTACGAGCAGTACTTC. Translated, it gives CASSPRLWGESYEQYF. This chain connects TRBV11-3 to TRBJ2-7, with a weak D call TRBD2 (6 bases). Between the trimmed V and J ends, which lost 5 bases and 1 base, there was a span of 18 bases. This CDR3 is built from 16 residues. Germline V CDR1 and CDR2: SGHNT, YENEEA.

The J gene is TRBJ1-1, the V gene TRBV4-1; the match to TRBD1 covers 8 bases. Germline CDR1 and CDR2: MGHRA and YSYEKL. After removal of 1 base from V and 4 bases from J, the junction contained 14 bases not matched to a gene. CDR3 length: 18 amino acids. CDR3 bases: TGCGCCAGCAGCCAAGTCGCGTCCTTAGGGGACAGGCCCACTGAAGCTTTCTTT. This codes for CASSQVASLGDRPTEAFF.

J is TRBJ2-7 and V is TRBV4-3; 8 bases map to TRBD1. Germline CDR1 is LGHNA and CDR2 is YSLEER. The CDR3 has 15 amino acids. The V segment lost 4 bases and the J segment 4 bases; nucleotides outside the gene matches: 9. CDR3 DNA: TGCGCCAGCAGCCTAGGCAGGGGGCCACGGTACGAGCAGTACTTC. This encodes CASSLGRGPRYEQYF.

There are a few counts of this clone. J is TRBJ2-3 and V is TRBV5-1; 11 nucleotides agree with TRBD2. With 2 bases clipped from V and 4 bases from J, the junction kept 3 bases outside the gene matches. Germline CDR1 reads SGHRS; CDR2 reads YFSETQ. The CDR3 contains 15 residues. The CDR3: CASSLTSGGPDTQYF. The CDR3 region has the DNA TGCGCCAGCAGCTTAACTAGCGGGGGCCCAGATACGCAGTATTTT.

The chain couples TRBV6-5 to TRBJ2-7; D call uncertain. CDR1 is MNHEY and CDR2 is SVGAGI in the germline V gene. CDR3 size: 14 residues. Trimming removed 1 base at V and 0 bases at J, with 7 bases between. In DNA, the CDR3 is TGTGCCAGCAGTTACTACAGTAACTCCTACGAGCAGTACTTC. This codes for CASSYYSNSYEQYF.

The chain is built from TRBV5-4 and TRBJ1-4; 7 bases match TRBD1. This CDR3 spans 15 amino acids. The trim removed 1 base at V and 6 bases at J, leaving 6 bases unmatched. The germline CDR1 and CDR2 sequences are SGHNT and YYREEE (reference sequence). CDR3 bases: TGTGCCAGCAGCTTGACGAGAGGGGGCGATGAAAAACTGTTTTTT. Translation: CASSLTRGGDEKLFF.

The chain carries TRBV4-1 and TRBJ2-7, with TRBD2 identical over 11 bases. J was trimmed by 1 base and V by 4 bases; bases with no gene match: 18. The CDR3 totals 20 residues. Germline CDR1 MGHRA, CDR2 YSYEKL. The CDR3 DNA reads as TGCGCCAGCAGCCTCCGAGGATGGATTAGCGGGGGGGCGGGATCCTACGAGCAGTACTTC. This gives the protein CASSLRGWISGGAGSYEQYF.

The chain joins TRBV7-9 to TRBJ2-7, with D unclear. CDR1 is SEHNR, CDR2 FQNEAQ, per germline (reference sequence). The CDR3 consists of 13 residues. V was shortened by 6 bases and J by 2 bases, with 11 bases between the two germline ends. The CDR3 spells CASRASGAYEQYF. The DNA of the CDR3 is TGTGCCAGCAGAGCATCAGGCGCCTACGAGCAGTACTTC.

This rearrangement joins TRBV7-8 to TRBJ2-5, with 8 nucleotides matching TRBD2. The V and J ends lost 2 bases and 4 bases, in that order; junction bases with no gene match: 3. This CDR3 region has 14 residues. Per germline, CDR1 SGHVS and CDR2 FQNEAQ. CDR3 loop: CASSLFLAGETQYF. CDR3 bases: TGTGCCAGCAGCTTATTCCTAGCGGGAGAGACCCAGTACTTC. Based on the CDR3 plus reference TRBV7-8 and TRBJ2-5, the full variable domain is GAGVSQSPRYKVAKRGQDVALRCDPISGHVSLFWYQQALGQGPEFLTYFQNEAQLDKSGLPSDRFFAERPEGSVSTLKIQRTQQEDSAVYLCASSLFLAGETQYFGPGTRLLVL.

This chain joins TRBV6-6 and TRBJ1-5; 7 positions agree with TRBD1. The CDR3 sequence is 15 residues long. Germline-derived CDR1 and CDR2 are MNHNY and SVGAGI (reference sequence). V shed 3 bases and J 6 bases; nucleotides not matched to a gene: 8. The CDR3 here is CASSYRQGDSQPQHF. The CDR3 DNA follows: TGTGCCAGCAGTTATCGACAGGGCGACAGTCAGCCCCAGCATTTT.

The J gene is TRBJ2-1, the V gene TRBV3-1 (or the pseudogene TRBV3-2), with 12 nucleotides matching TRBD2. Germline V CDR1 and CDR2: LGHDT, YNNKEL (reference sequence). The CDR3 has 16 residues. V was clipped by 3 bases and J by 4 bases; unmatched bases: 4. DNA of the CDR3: TGTGCCAGCAGCCAGGGACTAGCGGGTATGTACAATGAGCAGTTCTTC. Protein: CASSQGLAGMYNEQFF.